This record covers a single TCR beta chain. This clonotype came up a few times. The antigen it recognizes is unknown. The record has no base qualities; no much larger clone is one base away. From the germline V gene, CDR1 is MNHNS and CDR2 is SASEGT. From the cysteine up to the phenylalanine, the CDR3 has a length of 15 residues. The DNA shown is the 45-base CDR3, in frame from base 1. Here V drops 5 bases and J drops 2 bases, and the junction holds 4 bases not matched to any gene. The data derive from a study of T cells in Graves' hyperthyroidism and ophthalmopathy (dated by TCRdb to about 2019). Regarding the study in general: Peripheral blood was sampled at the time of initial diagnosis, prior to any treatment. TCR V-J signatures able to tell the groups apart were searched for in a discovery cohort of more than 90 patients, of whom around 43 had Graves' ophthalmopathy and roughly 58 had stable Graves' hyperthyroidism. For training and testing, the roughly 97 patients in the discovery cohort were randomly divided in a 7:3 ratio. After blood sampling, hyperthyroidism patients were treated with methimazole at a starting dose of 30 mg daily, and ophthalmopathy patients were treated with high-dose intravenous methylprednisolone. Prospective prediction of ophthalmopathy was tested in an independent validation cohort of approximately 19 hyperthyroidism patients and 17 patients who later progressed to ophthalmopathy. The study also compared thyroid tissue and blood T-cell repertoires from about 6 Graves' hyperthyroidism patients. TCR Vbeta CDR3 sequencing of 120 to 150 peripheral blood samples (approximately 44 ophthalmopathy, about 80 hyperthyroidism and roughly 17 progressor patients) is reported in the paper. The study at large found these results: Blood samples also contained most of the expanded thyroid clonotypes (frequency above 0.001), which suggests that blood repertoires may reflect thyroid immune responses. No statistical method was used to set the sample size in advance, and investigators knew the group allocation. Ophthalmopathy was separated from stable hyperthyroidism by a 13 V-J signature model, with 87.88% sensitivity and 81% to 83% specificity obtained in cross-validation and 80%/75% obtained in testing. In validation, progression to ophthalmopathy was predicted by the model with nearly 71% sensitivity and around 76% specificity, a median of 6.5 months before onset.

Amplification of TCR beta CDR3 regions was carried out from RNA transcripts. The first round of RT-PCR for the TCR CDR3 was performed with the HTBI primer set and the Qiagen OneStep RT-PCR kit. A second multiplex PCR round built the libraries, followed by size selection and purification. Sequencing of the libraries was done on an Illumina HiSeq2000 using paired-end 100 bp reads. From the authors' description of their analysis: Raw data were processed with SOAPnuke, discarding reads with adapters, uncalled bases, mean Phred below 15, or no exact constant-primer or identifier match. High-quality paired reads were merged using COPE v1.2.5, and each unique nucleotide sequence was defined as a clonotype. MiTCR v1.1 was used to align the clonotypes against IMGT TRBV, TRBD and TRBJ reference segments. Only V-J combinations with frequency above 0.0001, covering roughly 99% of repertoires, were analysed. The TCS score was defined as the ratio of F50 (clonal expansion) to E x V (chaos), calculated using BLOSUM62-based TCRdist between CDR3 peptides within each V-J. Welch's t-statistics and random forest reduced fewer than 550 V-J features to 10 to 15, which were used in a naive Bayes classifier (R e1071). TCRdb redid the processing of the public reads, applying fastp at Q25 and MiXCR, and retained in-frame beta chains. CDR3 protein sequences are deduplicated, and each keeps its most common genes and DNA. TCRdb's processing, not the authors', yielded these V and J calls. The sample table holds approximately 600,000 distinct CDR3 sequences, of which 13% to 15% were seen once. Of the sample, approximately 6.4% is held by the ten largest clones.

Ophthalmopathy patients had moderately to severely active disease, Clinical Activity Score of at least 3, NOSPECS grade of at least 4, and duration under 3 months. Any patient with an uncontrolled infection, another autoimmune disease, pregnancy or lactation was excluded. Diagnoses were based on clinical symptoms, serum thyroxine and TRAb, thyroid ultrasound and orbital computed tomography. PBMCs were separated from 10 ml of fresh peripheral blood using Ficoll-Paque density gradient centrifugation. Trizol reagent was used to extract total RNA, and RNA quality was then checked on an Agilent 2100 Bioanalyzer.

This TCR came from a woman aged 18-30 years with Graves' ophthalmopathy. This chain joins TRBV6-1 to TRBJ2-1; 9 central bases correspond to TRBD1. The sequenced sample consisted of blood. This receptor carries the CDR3 CASSMDRGTYNEQFF. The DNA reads TGTGCCAGCAGTATGGACAGGGGCACCTACAATGAGCAGTTCTTC.